This is a list of T cell receptor beta chains from one sample in a study of blood T cells in healthy people across ages. One entry per CDR3 protein results from TCRdb running MiXCR on the 5' RACE reads. Among some 1.5 million distinct CDR3 sequences listed, approximately 43% were seen once. The sequenced sample consisted of blood. The receptors here all came from a young woman in good health. CDR3s include the opening cysteine and the closing phenylalanine or tryptophan.

V	CDR3
TRBV6-5	CASSYSPEGFYGYTF
TRBV5-1	CASSWGQGADTQYF
TRBV9	CASSATSGRIGEQFF
TRBV24-1	CATSDAVGKPQHF
TRBV7-9	CASRHAVSASYEQYF
TRBV27	CASESLDGGELFF
TRBV7-9	CASSPLPRGKTEAFF
TRBV14	CASSQERRARFDEQFF
TRBV21-1	CASSKGPGTLEGTNEKLFF
TRBV6-6	CASSYGGTGKETQYF
TRBV27	CASSLSTGGGYTF
TRBV7-2	CASSIGRGVYNEQFF
TRBV7-9	CASSPLQGTYNEQFF
TRBV27	CATRYGQSYNEQFF
TRBV20-1	CSARSGGAVPTDTQYF
TRBV12-3/TRBV12-4	CASRPAIQATEAFF
TRBV4-1	CASSRRGGEQFF
TRBV6-5	CASSYRDLNTEAFF
TRBV29-1	CSVGARVERAFF
TRBV20-1	CSATRQPQWTGELFF
TRBV6-2/TRBV6-3	CASSYSPGGDTDTQYF
TRBV27	CASWRGSTDTQYF
TRBV7-2	CASSYRATTEAFF
TRBV4-1	CASSQEPGATYNEQFF
TRBV6-5	CASRSHSNNEQFF
TRBV7-2	CTSSPLGLGTYEQYF
TRBV6-2/TRBV6-3	CAGRGSSYNEQFF
TRBV27	CASRRDSGFTDTQYF
TRBV11-2	CASSLTAGGTETQYF
TRBV11-2	CASNRGGGKTQYF
TRBV6-1	CASRTGTSYPNEQYF
TRBV28	CASTPGHPYNEQFF
TRBV7-7	CASSLAPRGRETQYF
TRBV20-1	CSARPTTENTEAFF
TRBV7-2	CASSLEGYTRYYNEQFF
TRBV5-1	CASKEGLYNEQFF
TRBV6-5	CASTMGTSGYTF
TRBV29-1	CSAPFRKGADTQYF
TRBV28	CASSLLGVAGRGETQYF
TRBV7-2	CASSFFQASNEQFF
TRBV7-2	CASSLGLATDTQYF
TRBV30	CAWRPLSAGEQFF
TRBV4-1	CASSHTGTNYNEQYF
TRBV7-9	CASSSFQGKWETQYF
TRBV20-1	CSAKLANGSNPFVWLGPYNEQFF
TRBV20-1	CSAWSGGNTEAFF
TRBV12-3/TRBV12-4	CASSPLGQGNQPQHF
TRBV4-1	CASSPWVRGTDTQYF
TRBV28	CASTQPGLGDNEQFF
TRBV30	CAWRPSPSSGANVLTF
TRBV7-9	CASSFRGSKLANEQFF
TRBV11-3	CASSPGLDFAQYF
TRBV4-1	CASSQRQIVNEKLFF
TRBV25-1	CASSDPGLNTEAFF
TRBV7-2	CASSLEPEETQYF
TRBV18	CASSQQGQNTEAFF
TRBV5-1	CASSLARDKRDHEQYF
TRBV7-2	CASSSRRTGTEAFF
TRBV16	CASSRTGDEKLFF
TRBV7-2	CASSLDSGGGSYEQYF